This record concerns one TCR beta chain sequence. This clonotype was observed many times. No cognate antigen has been identified for it. No much larger clone exists at a distance of one base, and base qualities are not known. The time point label on this specimen signifies: persistent/refractory GD, antithyroid drugs over 5 years with positive TRAb. For both TCR sequencing and RNA sequencing, RNA was extracted from PBMCs using TRIzol. The diagnosis of Graves' disease was made according to American Thyroid Association guidelines. Patients were recruited from an endocrinology department in Xi'an, China. Each patient gave approximately 9.7 milliliters of peripheral blood, collected in an EDTA anticoagulant tube. PBMCs were isolated by Ficoll Paque Plus density gradient separation without further T cell sorting. An Agilent 2100 Bioanalyzer and agarose gel were used to assess RNA quality, and a NanoDrop 2000 was used to measure RNA concentration.

The library was prepared using multiplex PCR. Sequencing relied on an Illumina HiSeq 4000. To build TCR beta libraries, CDR3 regions were amplified by Arm-PCR using iRepertoire HTBI primers. Before sequencing, the PCR products underwent gel purification. The published analysis was carried out like this. Gene usage analysis of CDR3 amino acid clonotypes relied on the roughly 60 TRBV and fewer than 15 TRBJ segments identified across samples. Filtered high-quality paired reads were merged into contigs using COPE and FqMerger. BLAST was used to align contigs to IMGT TRBV, TRBD and TRBJ reference genes, and CDR3 was defined according to IMGT. Any clonotype with a frequency above 0.1% was counted as a highly expanded clone. Repertoire diversity was measured by Shannon entropy, and V-J evenness by the Gini coefficient. Public clonotypes were defined as clonotypes shared by more than one individual. In-frame beta chains were kept once TCRdb had trimmed the public reads at Q25 with fastp and called clones with MiXCR. Each entry merges the rows of one CDR3 protein and shows their most common DNA and genes. The V and J calls reflect TCRdb's pipeline rather than the authors' work. For this sample there are a few hundred thousand distinct CDR3 sequences; roughly 20% appear just once. The leading ten clones occupy about 27% of the sample.

These data belong to a study of regulatory T cells in long-lasting Graves disease (dated by TCRdb to the early 2020s). Some background on the complete study: Persistent Graves' disease was defined as persistently positive TSH receptor autoantibodies together with antithyroid drug treatment for over 5 years. Persistent Graves' disease patients were compared with newly diagnosed Graves' disease patients by peripheral blood TCR sequencing and RNA sequencing. On average, persistent Graves' disease patients in the clinical cohort had been on antithyroid drugs for approximately ten years. A total of about 35 samples underwent TCR sequencing, from some 13 patients with persistent Graves' disease and approximately 20 patients with newly diagnosed Graves' disease. The study was conducted in China and was registered as a clinical trial.

V lost 4 bases and J lost 2 bases; the stretch between them is 9 bases long. Looking up the germline V gene yields CDR1 SNHLY and CDR2 FYNNEI. Including cysteine and phenylalanine, the CDR3 has 13 amino acids. Only the CDR3 region is kept as DNA, spanning 39 bases read in frame from base 1. Broad study findings and their caveats: Sequencing and analysis were restricted to the TCR beta chain. TRBV28, TRBJ1-2 and TRBJ2-5 were preferentially used in persistent disease, while TRBV20-1 and TRBJ2-1 were favored in newly diagnosed disease. Compared with newly diagnosed patients, persistent Graves' disease patients had lower TCR Shannon entropy and fewer highly expanded clones, which suggests clonal expansion. A larger number of public clonotypes was shared among persistent patients (around 3,000) than among newly diagnosed patients (around 970). The study examined only peripheral blood because the primary lesion, thyroid tissue, could not be accessed. The authors acknowledged the small sample size as a limitation that may reduce accuracy.

The chain is made from TRBV2 and TRBJ2-7; the D gene is unclear. Sample: peripheral blood mononuclear cells (PBMCs), taken when the disease was refractory, from a patient treated with antithyroid drugs. This receptor was identified in a middle-aged woman with Graves disease. Donor details come from another sample of the same person, matched by shared clones. The DNA sequence follows: TGTGCCAGCAGTGTAGGTCGGACCTACGAGCAGTACTTC. It encodes CASSVGRTYEQYF. Here the CDR3 is joined to the reference TRBV2 and TRBJ2-7 genes, and the full variable domain is: EPEVTQTPSHQVTQMGQEVILRCVPISNHLYFYWYRQILGQKVEFLVSFYNNEISEKSEIFDDQFSVERPDGSNFTLKIRSTKLEDSAMYFCASSVGRTYEQYFGPGTRLTVT.